This TCR beta chain was sequenced for a study of shared clonotypes between healthy human individuals. Study results and caveats: Clonotype sharing among donors, it was expected, would be affected by sequencing depth. Non-shared clonotypes were found to have lower generation probabilities than the clonotypes that were shared by all four of the sorted-subset donors. Clonotypes that were shared across a handful of donors made up approximately 5% of naive CD4 clonotypes.

CDR3 length: 15 residues. V lost 5 bases, J lost 4 bases, and 17 bases lay in between. Looked up from germline, CDR1 is SEHNR and CDR2 is FQNEAQ (reference sequence). Comment on this clone: Its antigen is not known.

The assay was immunoSEQ multiplex PCR, and TCRdb's table has in-frame clones only and misses some. The data show 2 million to 2.5 million clones, roughly 95% seen once. The authors divided CD4+ cells into CD45RA+ naive and CD45RA-negative memory subsets. The chain links TRBV7-9 to TRBJ2-5, with TRBD1 as a possible D gene (6 bases). The source material was naive CD4+ T cells sorted from blood. Indicated subset: CD45RA+ positively selected. The origin of this receptor is a man in his late teens or twenties in good health. For the CDR3, the DNA is TGTGCCAGCAGCCCCCCGAGGACAGAGATAGAGACCCAGTACTTC. Amino acids: CASSPPRTEIETQYF. Complete variable domain (other parts from reference TRBV7-9 and TRBJ2-5): DTGVSQNPRHKITKRGQNVTFRCDPISEHNRLYWYRQTLGQGPEFLTYFQNEAQLEKSRLLSDRFSAERPKGSFSTLEIQRTEQGDSAMYLCASSPPRTEIETQYFGPGTRLLVL.